Listed below are T cell receptor beta chains from one sample, sequenced in a study of T cells after yellow fever vaccination. MiXCR, run by TCRdb on the 5' RACE reads, gives a single entry per CDR3 protein. The sample has about 360,000 distinct CDR3 sequences; under 7.5% are singletons. The sequencing here drew on PBMCs, taken 5 days after the yellow fever booster vaccination. The receptors derive from a man aged 25-45 years who received the YFV17D yellow fever vaccine. Both conserved end residues are part of each CDR3. A D gene is named only where the DNA matches it firmly. Clone size is given for some rows only: seen once, a few or many times, or a class if the clone is expanded.

>TRBJ2-5|TRBD1|few|TRBV2
TGTGCCAGCAGTGAAGATGGACAGGGAATATGGGAGACCCAGTACTTC
CASSEDGQGIWETQYF
>TRBJ1-6|TRBD1|few|TRBV20-1
TGCAGTGCTAGACGGGGACAGGGAAATTCACCCCTCCACTTT
CSARRGQGNSPLHF
>TRBJ1-6|TRBD1|-|TRBV7-2
TGTGCCAGCAGCCGTAGCCGGGACAGTAGTTATAATTCACCCCTCCACTTT
CASSRSRDSSYNSPLHF
>TRBJ2-5|TRBD1|-|TRBV10-3
TGTGCCATCAGTGAGCGGGACAGGGGGCCGGAGACCCAGTACTTC
CAISERDRGPETQYF
>TRBJ2-5|TRBD1|few|TRBV7-2
TGTGCCAGCAGCTTTCCGGGACAGGGTAAAGAGACCCAGTACTTC
CASSFPGQGKETQYF
>TRBJ2-5|TRBD2|-|TRBV20-1
TGCAGTGCTAGGCCCACAGCGGGAGGGGAGACCCAGTACTTC
CSARPTAGGETQYF
>TRBJ2-3|-|few|TRBV20-1
TGCAGTGCTAGAGATGAGGAGCGGAGCCATACTAGCACAGATACGCAGTATTTT
CSARDEERSHTSTDTQYF
>TRBJ2-1|-|many|TRBV6-1
TGTGCCAGCAGCCGGACTAAATACAATGAGCAGTTCTTC
CASSRTKYNEQFF
>TRBJ2-2|-|few|TRBV7-2
TGTGCCAGCAGCTTAAATGGTCTTACCGGGGAGCTGTTTTTT
CASSLNGLTGELFF
>TRBJ2-7|-|many|TRBV7-2
TGTGCCAGCAGCTTATTCCACGAGCAGTACTTC
CASSLFHEQYF
>TRBJ2-3|-|-|TRBV7-9
TGTGCCAGCAGCTGGTTATCGTACACAGATACGCAGTATTTT
CASSWLSYTDTQYF
>TRBJ2-7|-|many|TRBV11-3
TGTGCCAGCCAAAGGCAGGGGAAGGACGAGCAGTACTTC
CASQRQGKDEQYF
>TRBJ2-2|-|many|TRBV12-3/TRBV12-4
TGTGCCAGCAGAACAACCCACAGGAGATACACCGGGGAGCTGTTTTTT
CASRTTHRRYTGELFF
>TRBJ2-7|TRBD1|-|TRBV6-1
TGTGCCAGCAGCCTCCAACTTGGGCAGGGGGAGCCCGAGCAGTACTTC
CASSLQLGQGEPEQYF
>TRBJ2-7|-|few|TRBV5-6
TGTGCCAGCGGTAAGAGAGTGGCTTCCTACGAGCAGTACTTC
CASGKRVASYEQYF
>TRBJ2-7|TRBD1|many|TRBV29-1
TGCAGCGTTTCAGGGGGCGACTCCTACGAGCAGTACTTC
CSVSGGDSYEQYF
>TRBJ1-5|TRBD1|few|TRBV6-6
TGTGCCAGCAGTCTAGGGGGCGCGGAGCCCCAGCATTTT
CASSLGGAEPQHF
>TRBJ1-4|-|few|TRBV29-1
TGCAGCGCCCTATGGAGTAATGAAAAACTGTTTTTT
CSALWSNEKLFF
>TRBJ2-3|-|-|TRBV5-1
TGCGCCAGCAGCCGGAGCGGGCTCCCCACAGATACGCAGTATTTT
CASSRSGLPTDTQYF
>TRBJ2-4|TRBD1|many|TRBV18
TGTGCCAGCTCACAAAACCAGGGGGCGGCGAACATTCAGTACTTC
CASSQNQGAANIQYF
>TRBJ1-5|TRBD1|-|TRBV6-2/TRBV6-3
TGTGCCAGCAAGGGCAGGGGGCTCGAGAACAATCAGCCCCAGCATTTT
CASKGRGLENNQPQHF
>TRBJ2-5|TRBD1|many|TRBV10-3
TGTGCCATCAGTCTTGACAGGGCTACCCAAGAGACCCAGTACTTC
CAISLDRATQETQYF
>TRBJ1-5|-|-|TRBV5-6
TGTGCCAGCAGCTTAGGTATGGACGACCCCCAGCATTTT
CASSLGMDDPQHF
>TRBJ2-7|TRBD2|-|TRBV20-1
TGCAGTCCTCGTTTACTAGCGGGATTATCATACGAGCAGTACTTC
CSPRLLAGLSYEQYF